These T cell receptor beta chains were read from a single sample in a study of spatial heterogeneity in lung cancer. TCRdb re-derived calls from the 5' RACE reads in MiXCR, one entry per CDR3 protein. The sample consists of roughly 80,000 distinct CDR3 sequences, roughly 13% of them appearing once. The sample was PBMCs, taken at surgery. The source of these receptors is a male donor with early-stage non-small cell lung cancer. CDR3s include the opening cysteine and the closing phenylalanine or tryptophan. Each record gives: J gene, V gene, CDR3 protein.

>TRBJ2-2|TRBV5-1
CASRQENTGELFF
>TRBJ2-2|TRBV6-2/TRBV6-3
CASSYFRGRAGELFF
>TRBJ1-1|TRBV5-6
CASSLEAGLTEEAFF
>TRBJ2-1|TRBV3-1
CASSHHGLAGGNEQFF
>TRBJ2-2|TRBV29-1
CSFRGTNTGELFF
>TRBJ2-7|TRBV11-1
CASSLDVYREQYF
>TRBJ2-1|TRBV9
CASSGGRPGNEQFF
>TRBJ2-6|TRBV30
CAWSEGTAGANVLTF
>TRBJ2-2|TRBV12-3/TRBV12-4
CASNLWDRDTGELFF
>TRBJ2-1|TRBV11-1
CASSSDGYNEQFF
>TRBJ1-4|TRBV3-1
CASSLSSVNEKLFF
>TRBJ2-1|TRBV9
CASSVFGAISYNEQFF
>TRBJ2-3|TRBV29-1
CSVEKGSGADTQYF
>TRBJ1-4|TRBV20-1
CSARDRGPATNEKLFF
>TRBJ2-5|TRBV5-1
CASRPGQGALETQYF
>TRBJ2-2|TRBV2
CASSDRGTGELFF
>TRBJ2-7|TRBV28
CASSFRSLLSEQYF
>TRBJ1-2|TRBV30
CAWRQRTNYGYTF
>TRBJ2-1|TRBV10-1
CASGQELVNEQFF
>TRBJ2-5|TRBV7-3
CASSPLGAGAQETQYF
>TRBJ2-2|TRBV2
CASRPGIPHTGELFF
>TRBJ2-6|TRBV6-6
CASSYSYLLSGANVLTF
>TRBJ1-1|TRBV11-1
CASSLDRGMNTEAFF
>TRBJ1-3|TRBV5-1
CASSLGTDGNTIYF
>TRBJ2-1|TRBV29-1
CSVSSTIPGRGRNEQFF
>TRBJ2-2|TRBV12-3/TRBV12-4
CASSLTKNTGELFF
>TRBJ2-2|TRBV3-1
CASSPYGLAGMELFF
>TRBJ2-5|TRBV20-1
CSARGPGGDLGYQETQYF
>TRBJ2-5|TRBV7-3
CASSFGAWETQYF
>TRBJ2-2|TRBV30
CAWTGTGTPGELFF
>TRBJ1-1|TRBV12-3/TRBV12-4
CASSPRGRPPSEAFF
>TRBJ2-7|TRBV10-3
CAISEIQTSEQYF